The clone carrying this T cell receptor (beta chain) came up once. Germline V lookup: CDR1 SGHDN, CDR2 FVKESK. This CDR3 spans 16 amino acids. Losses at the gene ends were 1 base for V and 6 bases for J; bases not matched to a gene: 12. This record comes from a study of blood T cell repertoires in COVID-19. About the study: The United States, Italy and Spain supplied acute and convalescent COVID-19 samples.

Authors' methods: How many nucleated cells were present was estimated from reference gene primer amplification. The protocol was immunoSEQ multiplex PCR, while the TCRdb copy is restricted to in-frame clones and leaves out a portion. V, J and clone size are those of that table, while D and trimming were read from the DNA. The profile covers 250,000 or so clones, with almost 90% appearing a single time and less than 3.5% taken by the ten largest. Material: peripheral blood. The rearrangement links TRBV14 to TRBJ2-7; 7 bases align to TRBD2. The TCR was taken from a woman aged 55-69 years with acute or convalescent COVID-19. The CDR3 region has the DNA TGTGCCAGCAGCCAAGTTTACAGCCGACGCGGGAGCGAGCAGTACTTC. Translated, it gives CASSQVYSRRGSEQYF.